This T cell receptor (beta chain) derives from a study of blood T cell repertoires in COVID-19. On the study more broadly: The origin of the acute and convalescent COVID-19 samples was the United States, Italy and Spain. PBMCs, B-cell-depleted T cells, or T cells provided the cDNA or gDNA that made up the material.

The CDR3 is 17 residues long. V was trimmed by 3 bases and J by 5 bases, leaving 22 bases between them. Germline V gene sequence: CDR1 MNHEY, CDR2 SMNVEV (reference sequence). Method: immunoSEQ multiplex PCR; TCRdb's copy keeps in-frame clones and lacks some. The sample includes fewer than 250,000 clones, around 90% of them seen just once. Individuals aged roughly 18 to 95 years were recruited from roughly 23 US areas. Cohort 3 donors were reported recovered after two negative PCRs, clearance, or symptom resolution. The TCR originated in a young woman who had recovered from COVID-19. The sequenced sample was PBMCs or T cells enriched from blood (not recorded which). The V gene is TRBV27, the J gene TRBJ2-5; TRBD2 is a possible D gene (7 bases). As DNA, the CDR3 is TGTGCCAGCAGTTTCGGGGGGCTCTTAAACTCGAGGGAGACCCAGTACTTC. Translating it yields CASSFGGLLNSRETQYF.